The 30 T cell receptor beta chains below were found in one sample sequenced in a study of type 1 and type 2 diabetes patients. Genomic DNA was the PCR template. The TCR beta CDR3 region was amplified using 30 forward and 13 reverse primers. TCRdb fed the multiplex PCR reads into MiXCR, producing one record per CDR3 protein. The data contain 250,000 or so distinct CDR3 sequences, 45% to 60% of them singletons. Sequenced: peripheral blood mononuclear cells (PBMCs). These receptors were taken from a man between 18 and 29 years old with type 2 diabetes.

This clonotype was seen a handful of times. The V gene is TRBV7-3, the J gene TRBJ1-2; weak D call: TRBD1 (5 bases). This CDR3 has 14 residues. The germline V gene encodes CDR1 SGHTA and CDR2 FQGTGA. V lost 3 bases to trimming and J lost 6 bases, with 14 bases between them. In nucleotides, the CDR3 is TGTGCCAGCAGCTTCGACGGGACGAATAATGGCTACACCTTC. Encoded protein: CASSFDGTNNGYTF.

This clonotype has more than one count but fewer than ten. The chain links TRBV7-3 to TRBJ1-2; tentative D call: TRBD1 (5 bases). This CDR3 comprises 15 residues. V lost 2 bases and J 2 bases, leaving 12 bases between the germline ends. In germline, CDR1 is SGHTA, CDR2 FQGTGA. The CDR3 sequence is CASSLESGGNYGYTF. The CDR3 region has the DNA TGTGCCAGCAGCTTAGAATCGGGGGGGAACTATGGCTACACCTTC.

This clonotype showed up just a few times. V and J are TRBV20-1 and TRBJ1-6, with D possibly TRBD1 on 5 matching bases. CDR1 and CDR2 from the germline V gene are DFQATT and SNEGSKA (reference sequence). This CDR3 spans 15 amino acids. Trimming left V 3 bases short and J 3 bases short, with 12 bases between. The CDR3 is CSASALDSYNSPLHF. In DNA, the CDR3 is TGCAGTGCTAGCGCCCTCGACAGCTATAATTCACCCCTCCACTTT.

This rearrangement joins TRBV19 to TRBJ2-5; 8 nucleotides line up with TRBD2. V lost 5 bases and J lost 5; bases outside the gene matches: 4. CDR1 and CDR2 from the germline V gene are LNHDA and SQIVND (reference sequence). This CDR3 comprises 13 residues. The CDR3 sequence is CASSRGGGETQYF. Written as DNA, the CDR3 is TGTGCCAGTAGTCGGGGGGGAGGGGAGACCCAGTACTTC. The variable domain in full, with the rest retrieved from reference TRBV19 and TRBJ2-5, is DGGITQSPKYLFRKEGQNVTLSCEQNLNHDAMYWYRQDPGQGLRLIYYSQIVNDFQKGDIAEGYSVSREKKESFPLTVTSAQKNPTAFYLCASSRGGGETQYFGPGTRLLVL.

This clonotype was detected ten times or more. The V call is TRBV10-3, the J call TRBJ1-2; no firm D call. The CDR3 loop spans 13 amino acids. Trimming left V 0 bases short and J 8 bases short, with 10 bases between. Germline V gene sequence: CDR1 ENHRY, CDR2 SYGVKD. In DNA, the CDR3 is TGTGCCATCAGTGAGTCCCAAGGTACAGGCTACACCTTC. Translating gives CAISESQGTGYTF.

This clonotype was found a few times. The chain links TRBV20-1 to TRBJ2-5, with 11 positions matching TRBD2. The V segment lost 6 bases and the J segment 4 bases; nucleotides outside the gene matches: 16. The CDR3 totals 17 residues. Germline lookup yields CDR1 DFQATT and CDR2 SNEGSKA (reference sequence). The CDR3 sequence: CSAPSIAGGPSSETQYF. CDR3 coding DNA: TGCAGTGCACCCTCTATAGCGGGGGGGCCGAGTTCAGAGACCCAGTACTTC.

This clonotype was found a few times. The CDR3 nucleotides are TGTGCCAGCAGCCTGGAGGGCGGCTACAATGAGCAGTTCTTC. Residues: CASSLEGGYNEQFF. This chain links TRBV7-6 with TRBJ2-1, with a possible D match to TRBD2 (6 bases). Germline assignment: CDR1 SGHVS and CDR2 FNYEAQ. V lost 5 bases and J lost 3, with 11 bases in between. CDR3 length: 14 amino acids.

This clonotype has a handful of counts. The chain recombines TRBV20-1 with TRBJ2-3, with 8 bases identical to TRBD2. The V gene's germline CDR1 is DFQATT and CDR2 SNEGSKA (reference sequence). The trim removed 7 bases at V and 4 bases at J, leaving 7 bases unmatched. The CDR3 contains 13 residues. CDR3 loop: CSVQAGEADTQYF. CDR3 DNA sequence: TGCAGTGTACAAGCGGGGGAAGCAGATACGCAGTATTTT.

This clonotype was recorded at least ten times. This chain connects TRBV19 to TRBJ2-7; D gene uncertain. V lost 6 bases and J lost 4, with 7 bases in between. CDR3 size: 11 residues. Germline CDR1 LNHDA, CDR2 SQIVND (reference sequence). The CDR3 bases are TGTGCCAGTAGCAGCCAATACGAGCAGTACTTC. Amino acid sequence: CASSSQYEQYF.

The sample holds a few counts of this clonotype. This sequence joins TRBV14 and TRBJ2-7, with TRBD2 as a possible D gene (6 bases). Trimming removed 3 bases from V and 5 bases from J, with 11 bases in between. The CDR3 is 13 amino acids. Germline V gene data show CDR1 as SGHDN and CDR2 as FVKESK. The CDR3 DNA follows: TGTGCCAGCAGCCAGCGGGGTCACCACGAGCAGTACTTC. Translated, it gives CASSQRGHHEQYF.

The chain employs TRBV28 and TRBJ1-2, with TRBD1 matching 9 bases. Germline V gene sequence: CDR1 MDHEN, CDR2 SYDVKM. This CDR3 region has 11 residues. J lost 8 bases, V lost 10 bases, and 5 bases had no gene match. CDR3 sequence reads: CAINRGLGYTF. In DNA form, the CDR3 reads TGTGCCATCAACAGGGGGCTCGGCTACACCTTC.

This clonotype was observed a few times. The chain is built from TRBV15 and TRBJ2-3; D remains unclear. Trimming stripped 2 bases from V and 2 bases from J, with 11 bases between. The germline gives CDR1 LNHNV, CDR2 YYDKDF (reference sequence). The CDR3 runs to 15 residues. CDR3 DNA: TGTGCCACCAGCAGACGGGTCTTTAACACAGATACGCAGTATTTT. Its translation: CATSRRVFNTDTQYF.

This clonotype was seen repeatedly, ten times or more. This rearrangement joins TRBV7-8 to TRBJ1-2; no clear D. V gave up 3 bases and J gave up 1 base, with 3 bases separating them. CDR3 length: 12 amino acids. Germline V gene data show CDR1 as SGHVS and CDR2 as FQNEAQ. In DNA form, the CDR3 reads TGTGCCAGCAGCTTCGGTAACTATGGCTACACCTTC. Protein: CASSFGNYGYTF. Full variable domain (rest looked up from reference TRBV7-8 and TRBJ1-2): GAGVSQSPRYKVAKRGQDVALRCDPISGHVSLFWYQQALGQGPEFLTYFQNEAQLDKSGLPSDRFFAERPEGSVSTLKIQRTQQEDSAVYLCASSFGNYGYTFGSGTRLTVV.

This clonotype has just a few counts. The chain is built from TRBV7-8 and TRBJ1-1, with 7 bases that match TRBD1. The germline V gene has CDR1 SGHVS and CDR2 FQNEAQ. The CDR3 is made up of 13 amino acids. Trimming removed 7 bases from V and 3 bases from J; junction bases left unmatched: 5. The chain's CDR3 is CASNTGAHTEAFF. The CDR3 bases are TGTGCCAGCAATACAGGGGCGCACACTGAAGCTTTCTTT.

The V call is TRBV20-1, the J call TRBJ1-2, with D possibly being TRBD1 (6 bases). This CDR3 spans 17 amino acids. Between the trimmed V and J ends, which lost 6 bases and 2 bases, there was a span of 25 bases. Per germline, CDR1 DFQATT and CDR2 SNEGSKA (reference sequence). For the CDR3, the DNA is TGCAGTGCCAGTACCGATCTGGGGGCGGGCGGCAACTATGGCTACACCTTC. This gives the protein CSASTDLGAGGNYGYTF.

This clonotype was picked up a small number of times. The chain couples TRBV7-2 to TRBJ2-7; the D is unclear. CDR1 is SGHTA, CDR2 FQGNSA, per germline. CDR3 size: 14 residues. With 5 bases removed from V and 4 bases from J, the gap between germline ends came to 15 bases. CDR3 bases: TGTGCCAGCAGCCCCGGTCGGAGTTTTTACGAGCAGTACTTC. It yields the protein CASSPGRSFYEQYF.

This clonotype has more than one count but fewer than ten. J is TRBJ2-3 and V is TRBV24-1; D call uncertain. V lost 4 bases and J lost 2, with 3 bases in between. Germline lookup yields CDR1 KGHDR and CDR2 SFDVKD. The CDR3 is made up of 12 amino acids. The DNA for the CDR3 is TGTGCCACCAGTGAATTCACAGATACGCAGTATTTT. Translated, it gives CATSEFTDTQYF.

The rearrangement uses TRBV7-9 and TRBJ2-7; 9 bases match TRBD1. The CDR3 length is 15 residues. The ends lost 5 bases at V and 4 bases at J; junction bases unmatched: 9. CDR1 is SEHNR and CDR2 is FQNEAQ in the germline V gene (reference sequence). CDR3 coding DNA: TGTGCCAGCAGCGATGTTCCGGGACAGGGTTACGAGCAGTACTTC. Translated: CASSDVPGQGYEQYF.

Only a few counts were recorded for this clonotype. The rearrangement joins TRBV5-1 to TRBJ2-7, with D unresolved. The CDR3 runs to 14 residues. Between the trimmed V and J ends, which lost 0 bases and 0 bases, there was a span of 7 bases. CDR1 and CDR2 from the germline V gene are SGHRS and YFSETQ. This CDR3 reads CASSLVVRSYEQYF. CDR3 in DNA: TGCGCCAGCAGCTTGGTGGTCCGCTCCTACGAGCAGTACTTC.

The chain's CDR3 is CASSKQGYAEQFF. In DNA form, the CDR3 reads TGTGCCAGCAGTAAACAGGGGTACGCTGAGCAGTTCTTC. V is TRBV27 and J is TRBJ2-7, with 7 bases fitting TRBD1. The J call may be faulty, since TRBJ2-1 better matches the DNA end. This CDR3 spans 13 amino acids. Germline CDR1 is MNHEY and CDR2 is SMNVEV (reference sequence).

This clonotype was detected many times. The DNA for the CDR3 is TGTGCCACCAGCAGAAGGTCCGGGGCCAACGTCCTGACTTTC. This gives the protein CATSRRSGANVLTF. The chain joins TRBV15 to TRBJ2-6, with no clear D. Germline assignment: CDR1 LNHNV and CDR2 YYDKDF (reference sequence). V was shortened by 2 bases and J by 4 bases, with 6 bases between the two germline ends. The CDR3 is made up of 14 amino acids.

The sample holds one count of this clonotype. This rearrangement joins TRBV7-8 to TRBJ1-5; D might be TRBD1 (5 bases). V lost 4 bases and J lost 6, with 16 bases in between. Germline V gives CDR1 SGHVS, CDR2 FQNEAQ. The CDR3 is made up of 15 amino acids. The CDR3 nucleotides are TGTGCCAGCAGCTCAGGGATCGGGGAGGTTCAGCCCCAGCATTTT. Residues: CASSSGIGEVQPQHF.

The V and J genes are TRBV19 and TRBJ2-3, with 11 bases matching TRBD2. V trimming: 3 bases; J trimming: 1 base; junction bases outside the gene matches: 0. This CDR3 contains 15 residues. Germline V CDR1 and CDR2: LNHDA, SQIVND (reference sequence). The CDR3 is CASSMTSGGTDTQYF. The CDR3 DNA follows: TGTGCCAGTAGTATGACTAGCGGGGGCACAGATACGCAGTATTTT. The complete variable domain, with remaining parts taken from reference TRBV19 and TRBJ2-3, reads DGGITQSPKYLFRKEGQNVTLSCEQNLNHDAMYWYRQDPGQGLRLIYYSQIVNDFQKGDIAEGYSVSREKKESFPLTVTSAQKNPTAFYLCASSMTSGGTDTQYFGPGTRLTVL.

DNA for the CDR3: TGCAGTGCTAGACCCCTCCTTGGACAGGGTAGCTACAATGAGCAGTTCTTC. Translation: CSARPLLGQGSYNEQFF. V is TRBV20-1 and J is TRBJ2-1, with TRBD1 identical over 8 bases. With V trimmed by 2 bases and J by 3 bases, 12 bases remained unmatched. The CDR3 has 17 residues. Germline V gene data show CDR1 as DFQATT and CDR2 as SNEGSKA (reference sequence).

The rearrangement joins TRBV6-2 or TRBV6-3 to TRBJ2-7; 9 bases agree with TRBD1. This CDR3 spans 21 amino acids. With V trimmed by 2 bases and J by 3 bases, 23 bases remained unmatched. The germline V gene has CDR1 MNHEY and CDR2 SVGEGT. As DNA, the CDR3 is TGTGCCAGCAGTTACCCACGACCTCACAGGGGGCTCCTTGCCCTCCTCTACGAGCAGTACTTC. Its translation: CASSYPRPHRGLLALLYEQYF.

The chain employs TRBV30 and TRBJ1-1, with D hard to call. This CDR3 has 14 amino acids. Trimming shortened V by 8 bases and J by 0 bases, and 16 bases separated the two germline ends. Germline CDR1 GTSNPN, CDR2 SVGIG (reference sequence). Here the CDR3 DNA reads TGTGCCATCACCATGGGCCACCTGAACACTGAAGCTTTCTTT. Residues: CAITMGHLNTEAFF.

V and J are TRBV4-2 and TRBJ2-7, with D possibly TRBD1 on 5 matching bases. V lost 0 bases and J 6 bases, leaving 15 bases between the germline ends. The CDR3 runs 15 residues. Germline V gives CDR1 LGHNA, CDR2 YNFKEQ. The CDR3 is CASSQDSGIGGEQYF. In nucleotides, the CDR3 is TGTGCCAGCAGCCAAGATTCAGGGATAGGCGGCGAGCAGTACTTC.

J is TRBJ2-7 and V is TRBV10-3, with 14 positions matching TRBD2. V shed 6 bases, J shed 3 bases, and the junction held 1 base outside the gene matches. CDR3 length: 14 amino acids. Germline V lookup: CDR1 ENHRY, CDR2 SYGVKD. The CDR3 DNA follows: TGTGCCATCAGGGGACTAGCGGGAGACTACGAGCAGTACTTC. Translated, it gives CAIRGLAGDYEQYF.

The V call is TRBV27, the J call TRBJ2-2; no clear D. Trimming took off 7 bases at V and 3 bases at J, with 9 bases between the two ends. CDR1 and CDR2 from the germline V gene are MNHEY and SMNVEV (reference sequence). The CDR3 is 13 amino acids. CDR3 bases: TGTGCCAGCACCACCGGTGACACCGGGGAGCTGTTTTTT. Protein: CASTTGDTGELFF.

This rearrangement joins TRBV19 to TRBJ2-1; a weak D match, TRBD1 (5 bases). This CDR3 is 15 amino acids long. Looked up from germline, CDR1 is LNHDA and CDR2 is SQIVND (reference sequence). With 3 bases removed from V and 1 base from J, the gap between germline ends came to 10 bases. The CDR3 nucleotides read TGTGCCAGTAGTATTGGAGCAGGGTCCTACAATGAGCAGTTCTTC. This codes for CASSIGAGSYNEQFF.